The 7 T cell receptor beta chains reported below all come from one sample, sequenced in a study of blood T cell repertoires in COVID-19. Repertoires were generated with immunoSEQ multiplex PCR, while TCRdb's copy carries only in-frame clones and drops some. This sample has hundreds of thousands of clones, with about 86% found just once. Source material: peripheral blood. These receptors all come from an older woman with COVID-19, enrolled during active disease.

This chain joins TRBV28 and TRBJ2-7, with a weak D call TRBD2 (6 bases). The ends were cut back, 10 bases at V and 6 bases at J, with 25 bases in the middle. The CDR3 consists of 15 residues. The germline CDR1 and CDR2 sequences are MDHEN and SYDVKM. CDR3 loop: CATWAGLGTYLEQYF. CDR3 in DNA: TGTGCCACGTGGGCGGGGCTCGGGACCTACCTCGAGCAGTACTTC.

The V and J genes are TRBV30 and TRBJ1-3, with unresolved D. This CDR3 has 13 amino acids. In germline, CDR1 is GTSNPN, CDR2 SVGIG (reference sequence). With 2 bases removed from V and 9 bases from J, the gap between germline ends came to 14 bases. The CDR3 spells CAWSRTGSGTIYF. The CDR3 DNA reads TGTGCCTGGAGTCGTACGGGAAGTGGCACCATATATTTT.

The chain is built from TRBV9 and TRBJ1-1, with 9 bases identical to TRBD1. The CDR3 length is 17 residues. Unmatched junction bases numbered 10, after V lost 3 bases and J lost 1 base. Germline lookup yields CDR1 SGDLS and CDR2 YYNGEE. The CDR3 is CASSGSFGQGTNTEAFF. DNA for the CDR3: TGTGCCAGCAGCGGTTCCTTCGGACAGGGGACGAACACTGAAGCTTTCTTT.

This clone was found once. The J gene is TRBJ1-2, the V gene TRBV11-2; 8 positions match TRBD1. V was clipped by 1 base and J by 3 bases; unmatched bases: 4. Germline V CDR1 and CDR2: SGHAT, FQNNGV. The CDR3 totals 15 residues. DNA of the CDR3: TGTGCCAGCAGCTTAGGGACAGGGCAGCACTATGGCTACACCTTC. Amino acid sequence: CASSLGTGQHYGYTF.

The chain links TRBV7-9 to TRBJ2-1; TRBD2 matches 15 bases. The CDR3 extends over 15 amino acids. V trimming: 7 bases; J trimming: 9 bases; junction bases outside the gene matches: 7. CDR1 SEHNR and CDR2 FQNEAQ come from the germline V gene (reference sequence). As DNA, the CDR3 is TGTGCCAGCACCGCTGGGACTAGCGGGGGGCTTGAGCAGTTCTTC. It specifies CASTAGTSGGLEQFF.

This chain links TRBV27 with TRBJ2-6, with 7 bases that match TRBD1. This CDR3 has 17 amino acids. Unmatched junction bases numbered 12, after V lost 10 bases and J lost 0 bases. The germline V gene has CDR1 MNHEY and CDR2 SMNVEV (reference sequence). DNA of the CDR3: TGTGCCACGCGATCGGACAGGATTGACTCTGGGGCCAACGTCCTGACTTTC. It specifies CATRSDRIDSGANVLTF.

The chain carries TRBV2 and TRBJ2-1, with 7 bases fitting TRBD1. This CDR3 has 15 amino acids. V lost 4 bases to trimming and J lost 0 bases; unmatched junction nucleotides: 3. The V gene's germline CDR1 is SNHLY and CDR2 FYNNEI. The CDR3 is CASSAGQSSYNEQFF. Here the CDR3 DNA reads TGTGCCAGCAGTGCGGGACAGAGCTCCTACAATGAGCAGTTCTTC.